The 9 T cell receptor beta chains below come from one sample, sequenced in a study of blood T cell repertoires in COVID-19. The assay was immunoSEQ multiplex PCR, and TCRdb's table has in-frame clones only and misses some. The sample has more than 150,000 clones; about 80% are singletons. Sequenced: PBMCs or T cells enriched from blood (not recorded which). The receptors shown here come from a man in his sixties who had been exposed to COVID-19.

This chain links TRBV29-1 with TRBJ1-1; possible D gene TRBD1, 6 bases. Germline assignment: CDR1 SQVTM and CDR2 ANQGSEA. This CDR3 comprises 13 residues. The V and J ends lost 1 base and 5 bases respectively, with 11 bases between them. The CDR3 nucleotides are TGCAGCGTTGAAGGGGTAGGGGGAACTGAAGCTTTCTTT. This encodes CSVEGVGGTEAFF.

This clone appeared once. This sequence joins TRBV27 and TRBJ2-1; D is unclear. The ends were cut back, 2 bases at V and 0 bases at J, with 17 bases in the middle. The CDR3 runs to 18 residues. In germline, CDR1 is MNHEY, CDR2 SMNVEV (reference sequence). CDR3 region: CASSLTISLGLSYNEQFF. Written as DNA, the CDR3 is TGTGCCAGCAGTTTAACTATTAGCCTCGGCCTCTCCTACAATGAGCAGTTCTTC.

The chain joins TRBV2 to TRBJ1-1, with 9 bases aligning to TRBD1. V gave up 5 bases and J gave up 6 bases; unmatched junction bases: 4. There are 13 residues in the CDR3. Germline V gene lookup returns CDR1 SNHLY and CDR2 FYNNEI. This CDR3 reads CASSLDRGAEAFF. As DNA, the CDR3 is TGTGCCAGCAGTTTGGACAGGGGCGCTGAAGCTTTCTTT.

V is TRBV5-5 and J is TRBJ2-1; 12 bases are shared with TRBD1. The CDR3 is 16 residues long. Germline V gene data show CDR1 as SGHKS and CDR2 as YYEKEE (reference sequence). The V gene end was trimmed by 4 bases and the J gene end by 5 bases; junction bases not matched to a gene: 7. This CDR3 is CASSGGTGGLNNEQFF. CDR3 bases: TGTGCCAGCAGCGGAGGGACAGGGGGCCTTAACAATGAGCAGTTCTTC.

This clone was detected only a few times. Other DNA variants within this sample encode the same CDR3. The rearrangement links TRBV7-9 to TRBJ1-4; D uncertain. CDR3 size: 13 residues. The germline gives CDR1 SEHNR, CDR2 FQNEAQ (reference sequence). V shed 1 base and J shed 4 bases, with 4 bases lying between them. DNA for the CDR3: TGTGCCAGCAGCTTAGTCAGTAATGAAAAACTGTTTTTT. Protein product: CASSLVSNEKLFF.

This rearrangement joins TRBV30 to TRBJ1-1, with 8 bases fitting TRBD1. With 7 bases clipped from V and 5 bases from J, the junction kept 6 bases outside the gene matches. This CDR3 is built from 12 residues. Germline V gene lookup returns CDR1 GTSNPN and CDR2 SVGIG (reference sequence). Here the CDR3 reads CASTGVGTEAFF. CDR3 coding DNA: TGTGCCTCGACAGGGGTAGGGACTGAAGCTTTCTTT.

The J gene is TRBJ2-5, the V gene TRBV27; 9 bases fit TRBD1. This CDR3 is built from 15 residues. The germline V gene has CDR1 MNHEY and CDR2 SMNVEV (reference sequence). After removal of 2 bases from V and 2 bases from J, the junction contained 3 bases not matched to a gene. CDR3 sequence reads: CASSLSDRGQETQYF. The DNA for the CDR3 is TGTGCCAGCAGTTTAAGTGACAGGGGGCAAGAGACCCAGTACTTC.

This chain uses TRBV5-1 with TRBJ2-7; 9 bases agree with TRBD2. CDR1 is SGHRS and CDR2 is YFSETQ in the germline V gene. This CDR3 comprises 20 residues. V shed 3 bases, J shed 5 bases, and the junction held 24 bases outside the gene matches. The CDR3 sequence: CASSSTGRELSVSGSHEQYF. CDR3 nucleotide sequence: TGCGCCAGCAGCTCGACAGGGCGAGAGCTCTCGGTTAGCGGGAGCCACGAGCAGTACTTC.

The chain employs TRBV7-2 and TRBJ2-3, with 9 bases identical to TRBD1. The CDR3 loop spans 17 amino acids. V was pared by 1 base and J by 8 bases, with 13 bases of the junction left unmatched. The germline V gene encodes CDR1 SGHTA and CDR2 FQGNSA. For the CDR3, the DNA is TGTGCCAGCAGCTTAGTTGGGACAGGGAAAGGGATGGGTACGCAGTATTTT. As protein: CASSLVGTGKGMGTQYF.